Listed here are 26 T cell receptor beta chains from one sample, sequenced in a study of blood T cell repertoires in COVID-19. The assay was immunoSEQ multiplex PCR, and TCRdb's table has in-frame clones only and misses some. The data show about 190,000 clones, around nine tenths seen once. The specimen was peripheral blood. The receptors shown here come from a man aged 25-45 years with acute or convalescent COVID-19.

The chain couples TRBV7-9 to TRBJ2-7; the match to TRBD1 covers 10 bases. In germline, CDR1 is SEHNR, CDR2 FQNEAQ (reference sequence). There are 15 residues in the CDR3. The trim removed 3 bases at V and 7 bases at J, leaving 9 bases unmatched. Here the CDR3 reads CASSFSGTGELEQYF. CDR3 in DNA: TGTGCCAGCAGCTTCTCCGGGACAGGGGAATTGGAGCAGTACTTC. Full variable domain (missing parts from reference TRBV7-9 and TRBJ2-7): DTGVSQNPRHKITKRGQNVTFRCDPISEHNRLYWYRQTLGQGPEFLTYFQNEAQLEKSRLLSDRFSAERPKGSFSTLEIQRTEQGDSAMYLCASSFSGTGELEQYFGPGTRLTVT.

The CDR3 is CASSTPEGGSYEQYF. The CDR3 nucleotides are TGTGCCAGCTCGACGCCCGAGGGAGGTTCCTACGAGCAGTACTTC. The J gene is TRBJ2-7, the V gene TRBV28; perhaps TRBD2 as D (6 bases). Germline values: CDR1 MDHEN, CDR2 SYDVKM. Trimming took off 8 bases at V and 1 base at J, with 18 bases between the two ends. CDR3 length equals 15 residues.

The chain links TRBV5-4 to TRBJ2-7; perhaps TRBD2 as D (6 bases). V dropped 4 bases and J dropped 1 base, with 12 bases sitting between them. Germline V CDR1 and CDR2: SGHNT, YYREEE (reference sequence). The CDR3 loop spans 14 amino acids. CDR3 loop: CASSPSRGSYEQYF. The CDR3 DNA reads TGTGCCAGCAGCCCGTCTCGGGGGTCCTACGAGCAGTACTTC.

V and J are TRBV14 and TRBJ2-1; D not resolved. Germline lookup yields CDR1 SGHDN and CDR2 FVKESK. Trimming took 1 base from V and 4 from J, leaving 11 bases between them. The CDR3 sequence is 15 residues long. CDR3 sequence: CASSQALTVYNEQFF. CDR3 nucleotide sequence: TGTGCCAGCAGCCAAGCACTTACAGTATACAATGAGCAGTTCTTC.

The chain is built from TRBV7-9 and TRBJ1-3; D remains ambiguous. V was trimmed by 5 bases and J by 0 bases, leaving 8 bases between them. CDR1 is SEHNR, CDR2 FQNEAQ, per germline (reference sequence). CDR3 length: 14 amino acids. The CDR3 protein is CASSGLFSGNTIYF. The DNA for the CDR3 is TGTGCCAGCAGCGGACTGTTCTCTGGAAACACCATATATTTT.

The chain combines TRBV6-5 with TRBJ2-7, with 10 bases aligning to TRBD1. J was trimmed by 6 bases and V by 1 base; bases with no gene match: 6. Germline V lookup: CDR1 MNHEY, CDR2 SVGAGI. This CDR3 region has 15 residues. The CDR3 region is CASSYLGQGTAEQYF. The CDR3 DNA reads TGTGCCAGCAGTTACTTGGGACAGGGGACGGCCGAGCAGTACTTC.

This clone was detected a few times. The chain is built from TRBV7-9 and TRBJ2-7; TRBD1 agrees at 9 bases. Per germline, CDR1 SEHNR and CDR2 FQNEAQ (reference sequence). The CDR3 is made up of 14 amino acids. Trimming cost V 4 bases and J 4 bases; bases outside gene matches: 5. As DNA, the CDR3 is TGTGCCAGCAGCTCCCCGGGGACAGGGTACGAGCAGTACTTC. It yields the protein CASSSPGTGYEQYF.

The chain links TRBV25-1 to TRBJ2-2; 11 nucleotides align to TRBD2. Germline-derived CDR1 and CDR2 are MGHDK and SYGVNS. J was trimmed by 6 bases and V by 5 bases; bases with no gene match: 2. There are 14 residues in the CDR3. CDR3 region: CASSTSGGPGELFF. The CDR3 nucleotides are TGTGCCAGCAGTACTAGCGGGGGCCCCGGGGAGCTGTTTTTT.

This clone was detected only a few times. The J gene is TRBJ1-6, the V gene TRBV2; D call uncertain. The CDR3 has 15 residues. CDR1 is SNHLY, CDR2 FYNNEI, per germline. Trimming removed 5 bases from V and 0 bases from J, with 8 bases in between. Here the CDR3 DNA reads TGTGCCAGCAGTTCGGGAGGCTCCTATAATTCACCCCTCCACTTT. It codes for CASSSGGSYNSPLHF.

Remarks on this clone: The same CDR3 also results from other DNA sequences found in this sample. The V and J genes are TRBV15 and TRBJ2-1, with 8 bases fitting TRBD1. Germline CDR1 LNHNV, CDR2 YYDKDF (reference sequence). The CDR3 totals 15 residues. Trimming at V came to 0 bases and at J to 6 bases, leaving 4 bases not matched to a gene. The CDR3 nucleotides read TGTGCCACCAGCAGAGATCCGGGACAGGTCAATGAGCAGTTCTTC. This translates into CATSRDPGQVNEQFF. Full variable domain (rest looked up from reference TRBV15 and TRBJ2-1): DAMVIQNPRYQVTQFGKPVTLSCSQTLNHNVMYWYQQKSSQAPKLLFHYYDKDFNNEADTPDNFQSRRPNTSFCFLDIRSPGLGDTAMYLCATSRDPGQVNEQFFGPGTRLTVL.

This clone was seen a single time. The genes are TRBV13 and TRBJ2-7; TRBD2 matches at 11 bases. Per the germline V gene, CDR1 is PRHDT and CDR2 is FYEKMQ (reference sequence). Trimming cost V 4 bases and J 2 bases; bases outside gene matches: 4. This CDR3 has 15 residues. The CDR3 nucleotides read TGTGCCAGCAGCTCGTCTAGCGGGGGGCCCTACGAGCAGTACTTC. It yields the protein CASSSSSGGPYEQYF.

V is TRBV30 and J is TRBJ1-1, with a possible D match to TRBD1 (5 bases). Deletions cut 0 bases from V and 4 bases from J, with 15 bases between. This CDR3 contains 15 residues. Germline V CDR1 and CDR2: GTSNPN, SVGIG (reference sequence). The CDR3 is CAWSVWGGEGTEAFF. The CDR3 DNA is TGTGCCTGGAGTGTATGGGGGGGTGAGGGCACTGAAGCTTTCTTT.

The chain employs TRBV6-1 and TRBJ1-5; weak D call: TRBD1 (5 bases). Germline CDR1 reads MNHNS; CDR2 reads SASEGT. V lost 1 base to trimming and J lost 4 bases, with 14 bases between them. The CDR3 runs to 16 residues. The CDR3 nucleotides read TGTGCCAGCAGTGAAGGTGGTGTGGGGGGAAATCAGCCCCAGCATTTT. It codes for CASSEGGVGGNQPQHF.

V and J are TRBV30 and TRBJ1-6; D perhaps matches TRBD1 (5 bases). CDR3 length equals 13 residues. Trimming cost V 5 bases and J 9 bases, with 14 bases left between them. CDR1 GTSNPN and CDR2 SVGIG come from the germline V gene (reference sequence). The CDR3 coding sequence is TGTGCCTGGGGGCGGGGGGGAAGTTCACCCCTCCACTTT. Protein sequence: CAWGRGGSSPLHF.

The rearrangement joins TRBV4-1 to TRBJ1-3; 10 nucleotides match TRBD1. CDR3 length: 20 amino acids. V shed 0 bases, J shed 0 bases, and the junction held 11 bases outside the gene matches. The germline CDR1 and CDR2 sequences are MGHRA and YSYEKL. The CDR3 here is CASSQDPPLGTGVSGNTIYF. The CDR3 coding sequence is TGCGCCAGCAGCCAAGATCCCCCTTTAGGGACAGGGGTCTCTGGAAACACCATATATTTT.

The chain joins TRBV30 to TRBJ2-2; 7 bases map to TRBD1. The CDR3 has 14 amino acids. V lost 4 bases and J lost 2; bases outside the gene matches: 4. Per germline, CDR1 GTSNPN and CDR2 SVGIG (reference sequence). This chain's CDR3 is CAWKTGTNTGELFF. The CDR3 nucleotides are TGTGCCTGGAAGACAGGGACCAACACCGGGGAGCTGTTTTTT.

This chain connects TRBV15 to TRBJ2-1; TRBD1 agrees at 7 bases. Germline CDR1 and CDR2: LNHNV and YYDKDF (reference sequence). V lost 1 base and J lost 7; bases outside the gene matches: 7. This CDR3 has 15 amino acids. CDR3 nucleotides: TGTGCCACCAGCAGAGGGGGGACAGCAGGGAATGAGCAGTTCTTC. Residues: CATSRGGTAGNEQFF.

This clone was observed once. V usage is TRBV28 and J usage is TRBJ2-7; 7 bases map to TRBD1. V was clipped by 4 bases and J by 11 bases; unmatched bases: 8. The CDR3 is 12 residues long. CDR1 and CDR2 from the germline V gene are MDHEN and SYDVKM. The CDR3 bases are TGTGCCAGCAGTTATTACAGGGGAAAGAAGTACTTC. It codes for CASSYYRGKKYF.

The chain links TRBV5-1 to TRBJ2-5; tentatively, D is TRBD2 (7 bases). The V gene's germline CDR1 is SGHRS and CDR2 YFSETQ. V lost 0 bases to trimming and J lost 2 bases, with 11 bases between them. The CDR3 is made up of 15 amino acids. The CDR3 coding sequence is TGCGCCAGCAGCTTGGGGGCGGGGGCACAAGAGACCCAGTACTTC. Its translation is CASSLGAGAQETQYF.

This clone was seen a single time. The chain carries TRBV10-1 and TRBJ1-4; D is undetermined. V lost 7 bases, J lost 0 bases, and 15 bases lay in between. The germline gives CDR1 WNHNN, CDR2 SYGVQD (reference sequence). The CDR3 is 16 residues long. The CDR3 DNA reads TGCGCCAGCATTTTATTCCCCTATGCAACTAATGAAAAACTGTTTTTT. This encodes CASILFPYATNEKLFF.

This chain connects TRBV12-5 to TRBJ2-1; possibly TRBD2 for D (6 bases). V lost 7 bases and J lost 3, with 10 bases in between. The CDR3 extends over 13 amino acids. Germline V gene sequence: CDR1 LGHNT, CDR2 FRNRAP. CDR3 in amino acids: CASALTSYNEQFF. The CDR3 DNA reads TGTGCTAGTGCCTTGACTAGCTACAATGAGCAGTTCTTC.

There are a few counts of this clone. The CDR3 region is CASSYTGVAYGYTF. The CDR3 bases are TGTGCCAGCAGCTATACAGGGGTGGCGTATGGCTACACCTTC. The chain links TRBV7-9 to TRBJ1-2, with TRBD1 matching over 7 bases. V was clipped by 4 bases and J by 5 bases; unmatched bases: 7. CDR1 and CDR2 (germline): SEHNR, FQNEAQ (reference sequence). The CDR3 sequence is 14 residues long. The variable domain in full, completed from reference TRBV7-9 and TRBJ1-2, reads DTGVSQNPRHKITKRGQNVTFRCDPISEHNRLYWYRQTLGQGPEFLTYFQNEAQLEKSRLLSDRFSAERPKGSFSTLEIQRTEQGDSAMYLCASSYTGVAYGYTFGSGTRLTVV.

The V call is TRBV19, the J call TRBJ2-1; the D is unclear. V lost 4 bases and J lost 0, with 7 bases in between. Germline CDR1 and CDR2: LNHDA and SQIVND (reference sequence). The CDR3 has 14 amino acids. CDR3 region: CASSNIDSYNEQFF. The CDR3 nucleotides read TGTGCCAGTAGTAACATCGACTCCTACAATGAGCAGTTCTTC. Using reference TRBV19 and TRBJ2-1 for the parts outside the CDR3, the full variable domain is DGGITQSPKYLFRKEGQNVTLSCEQNLNHDAMYWYRQDPGQGLRLIYYSQIVNDFQKGDIAEGYSVSREKKESFPLTVTSAQKNPTAFYLCASSNIDSYNEQFFGPGTRLTVL.

The chain joins TRBV5-4 to TRBJ2-5; 8 bases agree with TRBD1. The CDR3 has 15 amino acids. Trimming removed 4 bases from V and 6 bases from J; junction bases left unmatched: 11. In germline, CDR1 is SGHNT, CDR2 YYREEE (reference sequence). The CDR3 here is CASSTGQGSQKTQYF. The CDR3 nucleotides are TGTGCCAGCAGCACTGGACAGGGATCCCAGAAGACCCAGTACTTC. Looking up the rest from reference TRBV5-4 and TRBJ2-5 gives the full variable domain: ETGVTQSPTHLIKTRGQQVTLRCSSQSGHNTVSWYQQALGQGPQFIFQYYREEENGRGNFPPRFSGLQFPNYSSELNVNALELDDSALYLCASSTGQGSQKTQYFGPGTRLLVL.

V usage is TRBV29-1 and J usage is TRBJ1-3; 8 bases are a match to TRBD1. The CDR3 loop spans 13 amino acids. J gave up 4 bases and V 6 bases, and 5 bases lay outside the gene matches. The germline V gene has CDR1 SQVTM and CDR2 ANQGSEA. For the CDR3, the DNA is TGCAGCGTAACCAGGGGGCGGGGAAACACCATATATTTT. Translated: CSVTRGRGNTIYF.

The rearrangement uses TRBV9 and TRBJ2-1; weak D call: TRBD2 (5 bases). V was clipped by 4 bases and J by 5 bases, with 7 bases between them. Germline V gives CDR1 SGDLS, CDR2 YYNGEE. The CDR3 covers 12 residues. The DNA for the CDR3 is TGTGCCAGCAGCTTCGGGGACAATGAGCAGTTCTTC. This codes for CASSFGDNEQFF.